This TCR beta chain was obtained from a study of blood T cell repertoires in COVID-19. The overall study: COVID-19 samples collected from the United States, Italy and Spain covered acute and convalescent phases.

Authors' analysis steps: Reference gene primer amplification yielded estimated nucleated cell counts. Using immunoSEQ multiplex PCR, the repertoire was profiled, and TCRdb retains in-frame clones only, with some absent. The V and J calls and clone size come from that table; D and trimming were worked out from the DNA. Here the sample spans a few hundred thousand clones, around nine tenths being singletons. Symptom resolution, clearance, or two negative PCRs marked the recovered donors of Cohort 3. CDR1 and CDR2 from the germline V gene are MDHEN and SYDVKM. The V gene end was trimmed by 6 bases and the J gene end by 9 bases; junction bases not matched to a gene: 13. The length of the CDR3 is 15 residues.

The sequence came from a woman aged 50 to 60 who had recovered from COVID-19. Sequenced: PBMCs or T cells enriched from blood (not recorded which). This sequence joins TRBV28 and TRBJ2-1, with TRBD1 identical over 8 bases. CDR3 loop: CASSPRQGKWGEQFF. CDR3 DNA: TGTGCCAGCAGCCCAAGACAGGGGAAATGGGGTGAGCAGTTCTTC.